This TCR beta chain was recorded in a study of OX40 agonist ivuxolimab in advanced cancers. In the study overall: Treatment received earlier with anti-PD-1, anti-PD-L1 or anti-CTLA-4 agents was allowed, and under 50% had some. Partial responses were observed in three patients, of whom one had hepatocellular carcinoma and two had cutaneous melanoma.

This table comes from immunoSEQ multiplex PCR, and its TCRdb copy is limited to in-frame clones, with some not included. The sample includes 55,000 to 60,000 clones, approximately 80% of them seen just once. The sequence was obtained from an adult with an advanced solid tumor such as melanoma, head and neck, liver or kidney cancer. Sequencing was performed on CD4+ or CD8+ T cells sorted from blood, taken in a trial of the OX40 agonist ivuxolimab.

CDR3 loop: CAISESSREQFF. CDR3 nucleotide sequence: TGTGCCATCAGTGAGTCAAGCAGAGAGCAGTTCTTC. The V gene is TRBV10-3, the J gene TRBJ2-1, with D unclear. Trimming stripped 0 bases from V and 10 bases from J, with 7 bases between. Per germline, CDR1 ENHRY and CDR2 SYGVKD. There are 12 residues in the CDR3.